These T cell receptor beta chains were read from a single sample in a study of CD8 T cells in ankylosing spondylitis. Via MiXCR, TCRdb re-called the 5' RACE reads, giving one row per CDR3 protein. Seen here are about 340,000 distinct CDR3 sequences, 20% to 25% observed once, and the top ten hold about an eighth. Specimen: blood, either unsorted or a sorted T cell fraction (not recorded which). Receptors originate from a male donor with ankylosing spondylitis or in good health (not recorded which). CDR3s include the opening cysteine and the closing phenylalanine or tryptophan. The order of the fields is V gene, D gene, clone size, J gene, CDR3 protein, CDR3 DNA. The D gene is left open where the match is weak. Only some rows state a clone size, as once, few, many or a class for expanded clones.

TRBV10-1	-	-	TRBJ2-1	CASSEYRGEQFF	TGCGCCAGCAGTGAGTACCGGGGTGAGCAGTTCTTC
TRBV7-8	TRBD2	-	TRBJ2-1	CASSLSSGGAVGGEQFF	TGTGCCAGCAGCTTATCAAGCGGGGGGGCCGTGGGCGGTGAGCAGTTCTTC
TRBV29-1	-	once	TRBJ1-2	CSVEVPGAADYTF	TGCAGCGTTGAAGTGCCGGGGGCGGCTGACTACACCTTC
TRBV27	-	few	TRBJ2-2	CASSERRGELFF	TGTGCCAGCAGTGAGCGGAGAGGGGAGCTGTTTTTT
TRBV4-2	-	-	TRBJ2-2	CASSPRRADTGELFF	TGTGCCAGCAGCCCCCGTAGGGCCGACACCGGGGAGCTGTTTTTT
TRBV2	TRBD1	-	TRBJ1-1	CASSEGTGTSEAFF	TGTGCCAGCAGTGAAGGGACAGGGACTTCCGAAGCTTTCTTT
TRBV29-1	-	few	TRBJ2-1	CSVEVGAPNAWYEQFF	TGCAGCGTTGAGGTGGGGGCCCCTAATGCCTGGTATGAGCAGTTCTTC
TRBV25-1	-	few	TRBJ2-3	CASTTSLGHGIRTDTQYF	TGTGCCAGTACCACATCCCTCGGGCACGGAATCCGCACAGATACGCAGTATTTT
TRBV20-1	-	-	TRBJ2-5	CSAREIQETQYF	TGCAGTGCTAGGGAAATCCAAGAGACCCAGTACTTC
TRBV10-3	TRBD1	few	TRBJ1-2	CAIRESGTAYGYTF	TGTGCCATCAGAGAATCCGGGACAGCTTATGGCTACACCTTC
TRBV12-3/TRBV12-4	TRBD1	many	TRBJ1-6	CASSSQGAGSPLHF	TGTGCCAGCAGTTCGCAGGGGGCAGGTTCACCCCTCCACTTT
TRBV5-1	-	few	TRBJ1-1	CASSSGSNTEAFF	TGCGCCAGCAGCAGCGGTAGCAACACTGAAGCTTTCTTT
TRBV20-1	-	-	TRBJ2-3	CSAMGEPLTDTQYF	TGCAGTGCTATGGGTGAACCACTAACAGATACGCAGTATTTT
TRBV12-3/TRBV12-4	TRBD2	-	TRBJ2-1	CASSLTASGGAMDEQFF	TGTGCCAGCAGTTTAACGGCTAGCGGGGGGGCCATGGATGAGCAGTTCTTC
TRBV9	-	-	TRBJ2-5	CASSKGWEETQYF	TGTGCCAGCAGCAAAGGTTGGGAAGAGACCCAGTACTTC
TRBV6-1	-	few	TRBJ1-1	CASKRTEANTEAFF	TGTGCCAGCAAAAGGACGGAAGCGAACACTGAAGCTTTCTTT
TRBV2	-	-	TRBJ2-3	CASSGSGPTLDTQYF	TGTGCCAGCAGTGGCTCCGGTCCGACGCTGGATACGCAGTATTTT
TRBV27	-	-	TRBJ2-7	CASSSWTGYEQYF	TGTGCCAGCAGTTCGTGGACGGGGTACGAGCAGTACTTC
TRBV9	-	few	TRBJ2-7	CASSVGSDSYEQYF	TGTGCCAGCAGCGTAGGTTCAGACTCCTACGAGCAGTACTTC
TRBV11-2	-	-	TRBJ2-3	CASSRDTGSTDTQYF	TGTGCCAGCAGCCGTGATACAGGGAGCACAGATACGCAGTATTTT
TRBV7-9	-	few	TRBJ2-7	CASSRRQTYEQYF	TGTGCCAGCAGCAGGCGACAGACCTACGAGCAGTACTTC
TRBV19	-	-	TRBJ2-3	CASSMDGGLTDTQYF	TGTGCCAGTAGTATGGATGGGGGTCTTACAGATACGCAGTATTTT
TRBV9	TRBD1	-	TRBJ2-7	CASSVGTGESYEQYF	TGTGCCAGCAGCGTAGGGACAGGTGAATCCTACGAGCAGTACTTC
TRBV24-1	TRBD1	-	TRBJ2-2	CATSWGTENTGELFF	TGTGCCACCAGTTGGGGGACAGAGAACACCGGGGAGCTGTTTTTT
TRBV27	-	few	TRBJ2-7	CASSFRRTYEQYF	TGTGCCAGCAGTTTTCGGAGAACCTACGAGCAGTACTTC
TRBV7-9	-	-	TRBJ2-3	CASSLVGVETDTQYF	TGTGCCAGCAGCTTAGTCGGGGTTGAAACAGATACGCAGTATTTT
TRBV7-2	-	few	TRBJ2-7	CASSKTGQYYEQYF	TGTGCCAGCAGCAAGACAGGACAGTACTACGAGCAGTACTTC
TRBV7-9	TRBD1	once	TRBJ1-1	CASSPPDRGYSEAFF	TGTGCCAGCAGCCCACCGGACAGGGGTTATAGTGAAGCTTTCTTT
TRBV12-3/TRBV12-4	-	-	TRBJ2-2	CASSTMGGTRELFF	TGTGCCAGCAGTACCATGGGTGGAACCAGGGAGCTGTTTTTT
TRBV18	-	-	TRBJ2-7	CASSNAGSEDEQYF	TGTGCCAGCTCCAACGCGGGGTCCGAGGACGAGCAGTACTTC
TRBV7-9	TRBD1	few	TRBJ1-5	CASSRTGPGNQPQHF	TGTGCCAGCAGCAGGACAGGGCCTGGCAATCAGCCCCAGCATTTT
TRBV29-1	-	-	TRBJ1-4	CSASRGNEKLFF	TGCAGCGCTTCACGGGGTAATGAAAAACTGTTTTTT
TRBV10-3	-	few	TRBJ2-5	CAISELAHQETQYF	TGTGCCATCAGTGAATTGGCCCACCAAGAGACCCAGTACTTC
TRBV9	TRBD2	few	TRBJ2-7	CASSVGAGGYEQYF	TGTGCCAGCAGCGTAGGGGCGGGGGGCTACGAGCAGTACTTC
TRBV6-1	-	-	TRBJ2-7	CASRRTGGWGEQYF	TGTGCCAGCAGGAGGACCGGCGGGTGGGGGGAGCAGTACTTC
TRBV5-1	TRBD1	-	TRBJ1-5	CASSSTGLEQPQHF	TGCGCCAGCAGCTCGACAGGGTTGGAACAGCCCCAGCATTTT
TRBV25-1	-	few	TRBJ1-2	CASSETGSSYGYTF	TGTGCCAGCAGTGAAACAGGGTCGAGCTATGGCTACACCTTC
TRBV15	TRBD2	-	TRBJ2-2	CATSRDPTSGPTGELFF	TGTGCCACCAGCAGAGACCCGACTAGCGGGCCCACCGGGGAGCTGTTTTTT
TRBV29-1	-	few	TRBJ2-6	CSVVTTGAGRPPGANVLTF	TGCAGCGTTGTAACGACGGGGGCAGGCCGCCCCCCTGGGGCCAACGTCCTGACTTTC
TRBV7-9	-	few	TRBJ2-1	CASSPFPEQFF	TGTGCCAGCAGCCCCTTCCCGGAGCAGTTCTTC
TRBV7-2	-	few	TRBJ2-4	CASSLAPFSGYENIQYF	TGTGCCAGCAGCTTAGCGCCGTTTAGCGGCTACGAAAACATTCAGTACTTC
TRBV6-1	-	few	TRBJ2-7	CASSEGGSGGYYEQYF	TGTGCCAGCAGTGAAGGTGGCTCCGGCGGATACTACGAGCAGTACTTC
TRBV29-1	-	few	TRBJ2-7	CSVRGRTTYEQYF	TGCAGCGTTCGGGGCAGGACAACCTACGAGCAGTACTTC
TRBV6-1	TRBD1	-	TRBJ2-1	CASSPTGDGEQFF	TGTGCCAGCAGCCCCACAGGGGATGGAGAGCAGTTCTTC
TRBV7-9	TRBD1	few	TRBJ2-5	CASSLLTATGETQYF	TGTGCCAGCAGCTTACTGACTGCGACAGGGGAGACCCAGTACTTC
TRBV11-2	-	few	TRBJ2-3	CASSPPASTDTQYF	TGTGCCAGCAGCCCCCCAGCTAGCACAGATACGCAGTATTTT
TRBV10-3	TRBD2	-	TRBJ2-1	CAISESEAGGTYNEQFF	TGTGCCATCAGTGAGTCGGAGGCGGGGGGGACCTACAATGAGCAGTTCTTC
TRBV20-1	-	once	TRBJ2-3	CSAGSLDSLTDTQYF	TGCAGTGCTGGGTCGTTAGACAGCCTCACAGATACGCAGTATTTT
TRBV13	-	few	TRBJ2-2	CASSFQGAAGELFF	TGTGCCAGCAGCTTCCAGGGAGCAGCTGGGGAGCTGTTTTTT
TRBV5-1	-	once	TRBJ2-2	CASSLEGVTTGELFF	TGCGCCAGCAGCTTGGAGGGGGTAACCACCGGGGAGCTGTTTTTT
TRBV7-9	TRBD1	few	TRBJ2-3	CASSSTGEPTDTQYF	TGTGCCAGCAGCTCAACAGGGGAGCCGACGGATACGCAGTATTTT
TRBV28	-	few	TRBJ2-7	CASSTLLGISSYEQYF	TGTGCCAGCAGTACCCTACTTGGGATCTCGTCGTACGAGCAGTACTTC
TRBV20-1	-	-	TRBJ2-7	CSASNRDRLSYEQYF	TGCAGTGCTAGCAACCGGGACCGCCTGTCCTACGAGCAGTACTTC